The 13 T cell receptor beta chains reported below all come from one sample, sequenced in a study of neurological immune-mediated disorders. Each CDR3 protein is one row after TCRdb ran MiXCR on the 5' RACE reads. The sample has around 25,000 distinct CDR3 sequences; almost 2.5% are singletons. Sequencing was done on a sample of PBMCs. These receptors all stem from a woman aged 50 to 60 with multiple sclerosis.

This clonotype was seen many times. This chain uses TRBV4-2 with TRBJ1-2, with D possibly being TRBD1 (5 bases). Trimming removed 1 base from V and 2 bases from J, with 11 bases in between. CDR3 length: 15 residues. Germline CDR1 is LGHNA and CDR2 is YNFKEQ. The CDR3 DNA follows: TGTGCCAGCAGCCAAGGGGGCGTAGGGAACTATGGCTACACCTTC. Residues: CASSQGGVGNYGYTF.

Ten or more counts support this clonotype. The genes are TRBV19 and TRBJ2-3; possible D gene TRBD1, 6 bases. Germline V gene sequence: CDR1 LNHDA, CDR2 SQIVND (reference sequence). CDR3 length: 12 residues. Trimming stripped 9 bases from V and 14 bases from J, with 21 bases between. CDR3 nucleotide sequence: TGTGCCAGCCAACGCAGGGGAAAGGTGCCGTATTTT. The encoded protein is CASQRRGKVPYF.

This clonotype was counted a few times. V is TRBV18 and J is TRBJ1-5, with no clear D. The CDR3 runs to 15 residues. V lost 3 bases and J lost 2, with 11 bases in between. CDR1 is KGHSH and CDR2 is LQKENI in the germline V gene. The CDR3 nucleotides read TGTGCCAGCTCACCGGGAAGAAACGGCAATCAGCCCCAGCATTTT. Translating gives CASSPGRNGNQPQHF.

This clonotype was detected a few times. This chain joins TRBV7-2 and TRBJ1-2, with D unresolved. Germline CDR1 and CDR2: SGHTA and FQGNSA. The germline V and J ends were trimmed by 5 bases and 2 bases, with 9 bases remaining between them. The CDR3 is made up of 13 amino acids. The CDR3 region has the DNA TGTGCCAGCAGCAAGGACGGCAACTATGGCTACACCTTC. Protein sequence: CASSKDGNYGYTF.

This clonotype has a handful of counts. This chain connects TRBV2 to TRBJ2-3; TRBD1 is a possible D gene (6 bases). The CDR3 spans 11 residues. Germline V gene sequence: CDR1 SNHLY, CDR2 FYNNEI. V lost 0 bases, J lost 12 bases, and 7 bases lay in between. The CDR3 protein is CASSEAGQQYF. Here the CDR3 DNA reads TGTGCCAGCAGTGAAGCGGGACAACAGTATTTT.

This clonotype was seen many times. The gene calls are TRBV7-2 and TRBJ2-1; 7 nucleotides align to TRBD2. V was clipped by 5 bases and J by 6 bases; unmatched bases: 7. The CDR3 is made up of 14 amino acids. Looked up from germline, CDR1 is SGHTA and CDR2 is FQGNSA. Here the CDR3 reads CASSLRTSSNEQFF. The CDR3 DNA is TGTGCCAGCAGCCTACGGACTAGTAGCAATGAGCAGTTCTTC.

This clonotype was counted ten times or more. This sequence joins TRBV27 and TRBJ2-3; 10 positions match TRBD2. J lost 4 bases, V lost 5 bases, and 9 bases had no gene match. Per the germline V gene, CDR1 is MNHEY and CDR2 is SMNVEV (reference sequence). The CDR3 contains 16 residues. CDR3 residues: CASSPNRAGGPDTQYF. The CDR3 nucleotides are TGTGCCAGCAGTCCGAATAGAGCGGGGGGGCCAGATACGCAGTATTTT.

A few counts support this clonotype. This chain joins TRBV12-2 and TRBJ1-3. TRBV12-2 represents a pseudogene. This CDR3 contains 17 residues. The CDR3 sequence: CASRLAQGFSSGNTIYF. CDR3 nucleotide sequence: TGTGCAAGTCGCTTAGCGCAAGGGTTCTCCTCTGGAAACACCATATATTTT.

This clonotype has a count of ten or more. V is TRBV20-1 and J is TRBJ2-5; 11 bases align to TRBD2. CDR3 length equals 15 residues. The V and J ends lost 6 bases and 6 bases, in that order; junction bases with no gene match: 12. CDR1 and CDR2 (germline): DFQATT, SNEGSKA (reference sequence). CDR3 sequence: CSAPVLAGGGKTQYF. CDR3 sequence (DNA): TGCAGTGCCCCCGTCCTAGCGGGGGGCGGGAAGACCCAGTACTTC.

This clonotype was counted ten times or more. The chain couples TRBV3-1 to TRBJ1-1, with TRBD1 matching 7 bases. The ends lost 0 bases at V and 5 bases at J; junction bases unmatched: 6. The germline V gene has CDR1 LGHDT and CDR2 YNNKEL (reference sequence). The CDR3 consists of 15 residues. CDR3 bases: TGTGCCAGCAGCCAAGAGACAGGGTGGGGTACTGAAGCTTTCTTT. This codes for CASSQETGWGTEAFF.

This clonotype was recorded at least ten times. The gene calls are TRBV12-3 or TRBV12-4 and TRBJ1-2, with 11 bases aligning to TRBD1. This CDR3 region has 15 residues. J gave up 8 bases and V 1 base, and 6 bases lay outside the gene matches. The CDR3 loop is CASSLEDRGLGGYTF. CDR3 DNA: TGTGCCAGCAGTTTAGAGGACAGGGGGCTGGGAGGCTACACCTTC.

This clonotype came up many times. As the CDR3 is not closed by the conserved phenylalanine or tryptophan, this likely results from a read error. The V gene is TRBV7-8, the J gene TRBJ2-1, with a tentative D call TRBD2 (6 bases). The CDR3 length is 15 residues. Germline assignment: CDR1 SGHVS and CDR2 FQNEAQ. Trimming shortened V by 3 bases and J by 4 bases, and 13 bases separated the two germline ends. In DNA form, the CDR3 reads TGTGCCAGCAGCTTCGGGGGAGTGGGTTACAATGAGCAGTTCTGC. Translated: CASSFGGVGYNEQFC.

This clonotype was seen repeatedly, ten times or more. CDR3: CASSQAGGPTGELFF. The CDR3, as DNA: TGTGCCAGCAGCCAAGCGGGAGGGCCGACCGGGGAGCTGTTTTTT. The chain carries TRBV9 and TRBJ2-2, with TRBD2 identical over 10 bases. Trimming took 4 bases from V and 5 from J; bases not matched to a gene: 5. The CDR3 has 15 amino acids. CDR1 SGDLS and CDR2 YYNGEE come from the germline V gene.